What follows describes a single TCR beta chain. The antigen is unknown. Generated by immunoSEQ multiplex PCR, the TCRdb table keeps only in-frame clones and is missing some. Of 2 million to 3 million clones detected, over 85% appear once; the ten largest clones hold 0.36%. The data were obtained in a study of shared clonotypes between healthy human individuals. Study-level results: A reduction in generation probabilities was seen for non-shared clonotypes relative to those shared by all four donors.

CDR3 length equals 14 residues. The V and J ends lost 2 bases and 6 bases respectively, with 11 bases between them. CDR1 and CDR2 (germline): MNHNY, SVGAGI (reference sequence). V and J are TRBV6-6 and TRBJ1-5; perhaps TRBD1 as D (5 bases). The origin of this receptor is a man younger than 35 in good health. Some clones in this sample may be carry-over from other donors' samples. The specimen sequenced was naive CD4+ T cells from PBMCs. Subset described: CD45RA+ positively selected. The chain's CDR3 is CASSYGGTTQPQHF. The CDR3 nucleotides are TGTGCCAGCAGTTACGGGGGGACTACTCAGCCCCAGCATTTT.